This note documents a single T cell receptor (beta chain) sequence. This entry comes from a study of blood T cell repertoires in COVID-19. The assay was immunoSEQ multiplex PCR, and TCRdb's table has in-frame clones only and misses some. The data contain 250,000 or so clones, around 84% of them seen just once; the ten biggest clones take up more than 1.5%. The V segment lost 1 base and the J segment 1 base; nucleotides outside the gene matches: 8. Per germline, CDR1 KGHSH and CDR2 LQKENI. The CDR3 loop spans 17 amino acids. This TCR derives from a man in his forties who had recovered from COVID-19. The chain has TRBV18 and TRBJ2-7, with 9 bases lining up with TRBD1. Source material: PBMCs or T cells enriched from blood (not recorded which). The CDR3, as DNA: TGTGCCAGCTCACCACGCTTCGGGACAGGGACGTCCTACGAGCAGTACTTC. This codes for CASSPRFGTGTSYEQYF.